This TCR beta chain came from a study of blood T cell repertoires in COVID-19. Turning to the study itself: There were acute and convalescent COVID-19 samples, and they came from the United States, Italy and Spain. PBMCs, B-cell-depleted T cells, or T cells provided the cDNA or gDNA that made up the material.

V lost 7 bases to trimming and J lost 0 bases, with 10 bases between them. The germline V gene encodes CDR1 MNHEY and CDR2 SVGAGI. The CDR3 is 13 amino acids. In the original processing: From reference gene primer amplification, estimates of nucleated cell counts were derived. Sequencing was performed with immunoSEQ multiplex PCR; in TCRdb, only in-frame clones are kept and a portion is missing. Clonal size and the V and J genes are those of that table, whereas D and trimming came from the DNA. The table has under 35,000 clones, 85% to 90% seen once. Source material: peripheral blood. The chain combines TRBV6-5 with TRBJ2-7, with D possibly TRBD2 on 5 matching bases. The source is a human donor with active COVID-19. The donor label of this sample is uncertain. CDR3 in DNA: TGTGCCAGCACTATGAGGGTCTCCTACGAGCAGTACTTC. Amino acid sequence: CASTMRVSYEQYF.